This T cell receptor beta chain was obtained from a study of blood T cell repertoires in COVID-19. Study in general: COVID-19 samples collected from the United States, Italy and Spain covered acute and convalescent phases. Nucleic acid was either cDNA or gDNA, and it came from T cells, B-cell-depleted T cells, or PBMCs.

Original methodology: Reference gene primer amplification gave nucleated cell count estimates. Libraries were prepared by immunoSEQ multiplex PCR; TCRdb keeps only in-frame clonotypes and omits some of them. V, J and clone size reflect that table, while D and trimming were determined from the DNA. The data contain 300,000 or so clones, around 90% of them singletons. Per germline, CDR1 MNHEY and CDR2 SVGAGI. Trimming cost V 5 bases and J 9 bases, with 14 bases left between them. The CDR3 loop spans 13 amino acids. The chain joins TRBV6-5 to TRBJ2-1; D possibly corresponds to TRBD2 (6 bases). The TCR comes from a young man who had recovered from COVID-19. Source material: peripheral blood. The CDR3 nucleotides are TGTGCCAGCAGTCAGACTAGTATAGGTGAGCAGTTCTTC. Protein product: CASSQTSIGEQFF.